This T cell receptor beta chain was sequenced for a study of blood T cell repertoires in COVID-19. Study as a whole: COVID-19 samples, acute and convalescent, were from the United States, Italy and Spain. The cDNA or gDNA used as material had been derived from T cells, B-cell-depleted T cells, or PBMCs.

The sample holds a few counts of this clone. The CDR3 is made up of 13 amino acids. The germline V gene has CDR1 DFQATT and CDR2 SNEGSKA (reference sequence). Trimming cost V 3 bases and J 8 bases, with 11 bases left between them. In the source study's methods: Nucleated cell number was recorded as an estimate derived from reference gene primer amplification. TCRdb's copy holds only in-frame clones and misses some; the assay was immunoSEQ multiplex PCR. That table furnishes V, J and clone size, whereas the DNA furnished D and trimming. The table includes approximately 320,000 clones, roughly 85% detected once.

The chain has TRBV20-1 and TRBJ1-6; D is uncertain. The sample was peripheral blood. This clonotype was obtained from a human donor in a cohort sampled during active COVID-19. The CDR3 loop reads CSASMGHDSPLHF. CDR3 sequence (DNA): TGCAGTGCTAGTATGGGCCACGATTCACCCCTCCACTTT.